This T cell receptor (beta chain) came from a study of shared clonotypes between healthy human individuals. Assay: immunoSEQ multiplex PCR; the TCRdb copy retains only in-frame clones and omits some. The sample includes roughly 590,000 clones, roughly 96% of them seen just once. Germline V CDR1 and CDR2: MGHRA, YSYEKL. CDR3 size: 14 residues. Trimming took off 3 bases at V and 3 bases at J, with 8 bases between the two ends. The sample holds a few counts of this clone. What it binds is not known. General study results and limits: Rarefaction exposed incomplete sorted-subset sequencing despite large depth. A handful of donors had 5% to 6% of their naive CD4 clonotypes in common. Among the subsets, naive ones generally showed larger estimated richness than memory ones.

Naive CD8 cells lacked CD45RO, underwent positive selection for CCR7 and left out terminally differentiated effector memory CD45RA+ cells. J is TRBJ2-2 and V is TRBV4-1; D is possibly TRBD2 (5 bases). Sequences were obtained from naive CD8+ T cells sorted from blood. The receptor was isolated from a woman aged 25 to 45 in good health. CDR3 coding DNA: TGCGCCAGCAGCCAGGGTAGCGACACCGGGGAGCTGTTTTTT. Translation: CASSQGSDTGELFF.